These 5 T cell receptor beta chains originate from one sample sequenced in a study of blood T cell repertoires in COVID-19. TCRdb's table, derived via immunoSEQ multiplex PCR, lists solely in-frame clones and lacks some. Among fewer than 200,000 clones listed, about nine tenths were seen once. What was sequenced was peripheral blood. Receptor source: a woman aged 55-70 years who had recovered from COVID-19.

The chain couples TRBV10-2 to TRBJ2-2; the match to TRBD2 covers 7 bases. Germline CDR1 and CDR2: WSHSY and SAAADI. Trimming removed 6 bases from V and 3 bases from J; junction bases left unmatched: 7. The CDR3 runs to 15 residues. The CDR3 is CASSRAGPHTGELFF. Here the CDR3 DNA reads TGCGCCAGCAGCCGAGCGGGGCCCCACACCGGGGAGCTGTTTTTT.

The CDR3 coding sequence is TGTGCCAGCACTCCAGGGCCGGTCGGCTATGGCTACACCTTC. This sequence encodes CASTPGPVGYGYTF. The chain is built from TRBV28 and TRBJ1-2; a weak D match, TRBD1 (5 bases). Germline CDR1 reads MDHEN; CDR2 reads SYDVKM. This CDR3 has 14 residues. Trimming removed 7 bases at V and 4 bases at J, with 16 bases between.

V is TRBV5-1 and J is TRBJ2-7, with 8 bases fitting TRBD1. V trimming: 7 bases; J trimming: 4 bases; junction bases outside the gene matches: 10. Germline V gene data show CDR1 as SGHRS and CDR2 as YFSETQ. This CDR3 region has 14 residues. DNA of the CDR3: TGCGCCAGCCGAAATGGACAGGGAGCTTACGAGCAGTACTTC. Translating it yields CASRNGQGAYEQYF.

This clone appeared a few times. The same CDR3 arises from other DNA sequences in this sample as well. The rearrangement links TRBV5-4 to TRBJ2-7; D remains ambiguous. The germline gives CDR1 SGHNT, CDR2 YYREEE (reference sequence). The ends were cut back, 1 base at V and 6 bases at J, with 5 bases in the middle. The CDR3 has 11 residues. The CDR3 DNA follows: TGTGCCAGCAGCTTGCGAGGCGAGCAGTACTTC. Translating it yields CASSLRGEQYF.

J is TRBJ2-1 and V is TRBV12-3 or TRBV12-4, with 8 bases that match TRBD1. This CDR3 region has 13 residues. The V segment lost 7 bases and the J segment 11 bases; nucleotides outside the gene matches: 10. Written as DNA, the CDR3 is TGTGCCAGCACTACCGGGACAGGTGAAAAGCAGTTCTTC. As protein: CASTTGTGEKQFF.